This T cell receptor (beta chain) was identified in a study of T cell responses to AZD1222 COVID-19 vaccine (dated by TCRdb to the early 2020s). At the level of the whole study: Because spike-specific TCR depth and breadth did not differ between the two schedules, AZD1222 recipients who got a second dose at roughly 4 weeks were pooled with those who got a second dose at roughly 12 weeks. A total of just over 230 trial participants underwent TCR sequencing, of whom roughly 210 had received two doses of AZD1222 and roughly 26 had received two doses of the MenACWY control vaccine. Trial participants were enrolled by age into 18-55, 56-69 and 70-plus year subgroups, with roughly 160, 29 and 62 TCR-sequenced participants respectively.

The CDR3 regions of human TCRbeta chains were subjected to immunosequencing. Processing in the source paper ran as follows. TCRs in the repertoires were compared against a reference library of SARS-CoV-2-specific TCRs that had been generated with the MIRA antigen-specificity platform. Breadth meant the fraction of unique TCRs that were SARS-CoV-2-associated, whereas depth meant the fraction of total T cells that were SARS-CoV-2-associated. Using the MIRA data, each spike-specific TCR was mapped to the spike region that the TCR reacts to and placed in a CD4 or CD8 class. Log10-transformed breadth and depth values were compared by one-way ANOVA with Sidak's multiple comparisons tests. In its TCRdb copy, this immuneACCESS table keeps in-frame sequences only and misses some clones. Where compared with another copy, unresolved V genes explain less than half of these, and the others have no known cause. That table supplies the V and J calls and clone size; D and trimming were determined from the DNA. Counted in this sample were under 200,000 clones; around 94% of them appeared once. Of the sample, less than 1.5% falls within the top ten clones.

Taken from the germline V gene, the CDR1 and CDR2 loops are MGHRA and YSYEKL. V and J are trimmed by 0 bases and 3 bases, and the gene matches miss 7 bases of the junction. CDR3 length: 16 amino acids, cysteine to phenylalanine. CDR3 DNA only is kept here, 48 bases in frame from base 1. The intended sense of this specimen's time point label: baseline before first vaccination. Samples from vaccinated people were obtained from the UK trials COV001 and COV002, which included a single-blind randomized controlled phase 2/3 trial of AZD1222 (ChAdOx1 nCoV-19) in healthy adults. Trial participant PBMC samples were collected at day 0 and day 28 after the second dose for TCRbeta chain sequencing. General conclusions and limits of the study: In the small 56-69-year group, the increase in depth fell short of significance, most likely because of low power. Most participants were white British and females outnumbered males, and the authors suggested that clonal diversity may have been underestimated. Conclusions about previously exposed vaccinees are limited because only 6 or 7 AZD1222 recipients were SARS-CoV-2 seropositive at baseline. Because no samples from the day 14 peak response were available, repertoires could be characterized only after the peak T cell response. Vaccine-associated CD4 TCRs spanned the whole spike protein, with dominant responses in regions 160-218 and 743-854. After two AZD1222 doses, spike-specific TCR breadth and depth were significantly higher than at day 0 and than in MenACWY recipients. Reportedly, almost half of the unique spike-specific TCRs recognized epitopes lying outside the regions that are mutated in the B.1.351 and B.1.1.7 variants.

About this clone: The antigen it recognizes is unknown. Base qualities are missing; no much larger clone stands one base away.

The sequences come from peripheral blood, collected on day 0 of AZD1222 vaccination. The TCR was taken from an adult in good health. This chain joins TRBV4-1 to TRBJ2-5, and 7 junction bases match TRBD1. The DNA sequence reads TGCGCCAGCAGCCAAGAACGGGACAGTTACGAAGAGACCCAGTACTTC. The encoded protein is CASSQERDSYEETQYF.